The 28 T cell receptor beta chains listed next were all sequenced from one sample in a study of cytomegalovirus exposure and HLA in healthy donors. Primers for the PCR totalled 60 Vbeta and 13 Jbeta. Data came from immunoSEQ multiplex PCR; TCRdb stores just in-frame clones and leaves some out. The table shows about 150,000 clones, with about 88% occurring only once. Sequenced: PBMCs. These TCRs come from a man in his thirties or forties in good health and CMV-seropositive.

The V gene is TRBV7-9, the J gene TRBJ2-1, with TRBD2 as a possible D gene (5 bases). This CDR3 spans 14 amino acids. V was cut by 7 bases and J by 0 bases, with 10 bases left in between. Germline lookup yields CDR1 SEHNR and CDR2 FQNEAQ (reference sequence). The CDR3, as DNA: TGTGCCAGCATCGCCGGGGTCTCCTACAATGAGCAGTTCTTC. Translating it yields CASIAGVSYNEQFF. Filled out from reference TRBV7-9 and TRBJ2-1, the complete variable domain reads DTGVSQNPRHKITKRGQNVTFRCDPISEHNRLYWYRQTLGQGPEFLTYFQNEAQLEKSRLLSDRFSAERPKGSFSTLEIQRTEQGDSAMYLCASIAGVSYNEQFFGPGTRLTVL.

This chain uses TRBV6-1 with TRBJ1-5, with 7 bases identical to TRBD1. This CDR3 has 14 residues. The V gene's germline CDR1 is MNHNS and CDR2 SASEGT. V lost 3 bases, J lost 3 bases, and 2 bases stayed unmatched. The CDR3 spells CASSDDRANQPQHF. The CDR3 coding sequence is TGTGCCAGCAGTGACGACAGGGCCAATCAGCCCCAGCATTTT.

The rearrangement links TRBV16 to TRBJ2-4, with D possibly being TRBD2 (5 bases). Germline CDR1 KGHSY, CDR2 FQNENV. V was cut by 0 bases and J by 8 bases, with 11 bases left in between. The CDR3 has 14 amino acids. Here the CDR3 DNA reads TGTGCCAGCAGCCAATCCCAGGCCGGGGACATTCAGTACTTC. It codes for CASSQSQAGDIQYF. Combining the CDR3 with reference TRBV16 and TRBJ2-4 gives the whole variable domain GEEVAQTPKHLVRGEGQKAKLYCAPIKGHSYVFWYQQVLKNEFKFLISFQNENVFDETGMPKERFSAKCLPNSPCSLEIQATKLEDSAVYFCASSQSQAGDIQYFGAGTRLSVL.

The CDR3: CASSHTGPRTEAFF. The CDR3 nucleotides are TGTGCCAGCAGCCACACAGGACCCCGTACTGAAGCTTTCTTT. The chain carries TRBV11-3 and TRBJ1-1, with D perhaps TRBD1 (5 bases). The CDR3 length is 14 residues. The V and J ends lost 5 bases and 5 bases respectively, with 15 bases between them. Germline CDR1 is SGHNT and CDR2 is YENEEA. Full variable domain (rest looked up from reference TRBV11-3 and TRBJ1-1): EAGVVQSPRYKIIEKKQPVAFWCNPISGHNTLYWYLQNLGQGPELLIRYENEEAVDDSQLPKDRFSAERLKGVDSTLKIQPAELGDSAVYLCASSHTGPRTEAFFGQGTRLTVV.

The V and J genes are TRBV4-1 and TRBJ2-3; TRBD2 agrees at 8 bases. From germline, CDR1 is MGHRA and CDR2 YSYEKL. The CDR3 has 19 residues. J lost 2 bases, V lost 0 bases, and 13 bases had no gene match. The CDR3 loop reads CASSQDFSLGSGITDTQYF. The CDR3 DNA is TGCGCCAGCAGCCAAGATTTCTCTTTAGGTAGCGGGATCACAGATACGCAGTATTTT.

The chain has TRBV7-9 and TRBJ1-2, with D unclear. V lost 2 bases, J lost 4 bases, and 20 bases lay in between. The CDR3 runs to 17 residues. The germline CDR1 and CDR2 sequences are SEHNR and FQNEAQ (reference sequence). The CDR3 sequence is CASSLKEGRSGRYGYTF. DNA of the CDR3: TGTGCCAGCAGCTTAAAAGAGGGAAGGTCCGGGCGCTATGGCTACACCTTC.

The CDR3 sequence: CASSQDNWEGEPQHF. The CDR3 DNA reads as TGCGCCAGCAGCCAAGATAACTGGGAGGGAGAGCCCCAGCATTTT. The chain couples TRBV4-3 to TRBJ1-5; the D is unclear. The CDR3 consists of 15 residues. Germline assignment: CDR1 LGHNA and CDR2 YSLEER. Trimming stripped 0 bases from V and 8 bases from J, with 14 bases between.

This clone was seen only a few times. The V gene is TRBV7-3, the J gene TRBJ2-2, with TRBD2 matching 10 bases. There are 17 residues in the CDR3. CDR1 SGHTA and CDR2 FQGTGA come from the germline V gene. The J segment lost 1 base and the V segment lost 5 bases, leaving 7 bases of the junction unmatched. CDR3 nucleotide sequence: TGTGCCAGCAGCCGAATAGCGGGAGGCAAGAACACCGGGGAGCTGTTTTTT. Amino acids: CASSRIAGGKNTGELFF. The whole variable domain, remainder taken from reference TRBV7-3 and TRBJ2-2, is GAGVSQTPSNKVTEKGKYVELRCDPISGHTALYWYRQSLGQGPEFLIYFQGTGAADDSGLPNDRFFAVRPEGSVSTLKIQRTERGDSAVYLCASSRIAGGKNTGELFFGEGSRLTVL.

The chain employs TRBV6-5 and TRBJ2-1, with D hard to call. Trimming took off 0 bases at V and 10 bases at J, with 16 bases between the two ends. The CDR3 covers 15 residues. The germline V gene has CDR1 MNHEY and CDR2 SVGAGI. CDR3 nucleotide sequence: TGTGCCAGCAGTTACTCGAGTAGCTCCGGCGCCGAGCAGTTCTTC. Encoded protein: CASSYSSSSGAEQFF.

The chain joins TRBV30 to TRBJ1-2; D is ambiguous. The CDR3 extends over 14 amino acids. V lost 0 bases and J 0 bases, leaving 8 bases between the germline ends. In germline, CDR1 is GTSNPN, CDR2 SVGIG (reference sequence). The CDR3 loop reads CAWSVIPSNYGYTF. The CDR3 coding sequence is TGTGCCTGGAGTGTAATTCCATCTAACTATGGCTACACCTTC.

This chain links TRBV11-1 with TRBJ2-1, with 10 bases identical to TRBD1. The CDR3 sequence is 15 residues long. V was pared by 2 bases and J by 6 bases, with 4 bases of the junction left unmatched. Germline assignment: CDR1 SGHAT and CDR2 FQDESV (reference sequence). CDR3 DNA: TGTGCCAGCAGCTTATTAGGACAGGGGGGCAATGAGCAGTTCTTC. It codes for CASSLLGQGGNEQFF.

Comments on this clone: Other DNA sequences in this specimen translate into the identical CDR3. The rearrangement joins TRBV6-5 to TRBJ1-5; TRBD1 is a possible D gene (5 bases). From germline, CDR1 is MNHEY and CDR2 SVGAGI. The V gene lost 2 bases and the J gene lost 6 bases, with 11 bases spanning the gap. This CDR3 region has 14 residues. The CDR3 nucleotides read TGTGCCAGCAGTTACCTCGGGGGGGGTCAGCCCCAGCATTTT. This codes for CASSYLGGGQPQHF.

The V gene is TRBV28, the J gene TRBJ2-7; 9 positions agree with TRBD1. Germline loops: CDR1 MDHEN, CDR2 SYDVKM. Trimming took 1 base from V and 5 from J; bases not matched to a gene: 9. The CDR3 loop spans 16 amino acids. CDR3 in DNA: TGTGCCAGCAGTTTATCCCCCGACAGGGGGATCCACGAGCAGTACGTC. Its translation is CASSLSPDRGIHEQYV.

The rearrangement joins TRBV27 to TRBJ2-7; D possibly corresponds to TRBD1 (5 bases). Trimming stripped 5 bases from V and 2 bases from J, with 19 bases between. CDR1 is MNHEY, CDR2 SMNVEV, per germline (reference sequence). The CDR3 has 16 amino acids. CDR3 coding DNA: TGTGCCAGCAGTAACCGGGCCCCTGGGGCGGCCTACGAGCAGTACTTC. It codes for CASSNRAPGAAYEQYF.

This sequence joins TRBV7-2 and TRBJ1-5, with 7 bases lining up with TRBD1. The germline CDR1 and CDR2 sequences are SGHTA and FQGNSA. This CDR3 has 15 residues. V shed 5 bases and J 3 bases; nucleotides not matched to a gene: 7. The CDR3 protein is CASSPTGSINQPQHF. The CDR3 DNA reads as TGTGCCAGCAGCCCGACAGGGTCTATCAATCAGCCCCAGCATTTT.

The gene calls are TRBV2 and TRBJ2-7; TRBD1 matches 10 bases. CDR3 length: 15 amino acids. Germline CDR1 reads SNHLY; CDR2 reads FYNNEI. The V and J ends lost 1 base and 4 bases, in that order; junction bases with no gene match: 4. The CDR3 is CASSEEWDRGYEQYV. The CDR3 bases are TGTGCCAGCAGTGAAGAATGGGACAGGGGTTACGAGCAGTACGTC.

This clone was picked up one time. The chain joins TRBV4-2 to TRBJ2-5; D possibly corresponds to TRBD2 (5 bases). This CDR3 has 15 amino acids. The V and J ends lost 1 base and 5 bases respectively, with 14 bases between them. The germline CDR1 and CDR2 sequences are LGHNA and YNFKEQ. CDR3 in DNA: TGTGCCAGCAGCCAAGCTGGAGGACCCCTGGAGACCCAGTACTTC. It translates to CASSQAGGPLETQYF.

The chain recombines TRBV18 with TRBJ1-1; no definite D call. The CDR3 consists of 13 residues. The V end was cut by 3 bases, the J end by 6 bases, with 11 bases between. CDR1 is KGHSH and CDR2 is LQKENI in the germline V gene. For the CDR3, the DNA is TGTGCCAGCTCACCGACCACAGTCGCTGAAGCTTTCTTT. Protein sequence: CASSPTTVAEAFF.

The rearrangement uses TRBV4-2 and TRBJ1-4, with TRBD1 as a possible D gene (6 bases). Germline V CDR1 and CDR2: LGHNA, YNFKEQ. The V end was cut by 1 base, the J end by 0 bases, with 12 bases between. The CDR3 is made up of 17 amino acids. CDR3 DNA: TGTGCCAGCAGCCAAGGGGGACAAGATGCAACTAATGAAAAACTGTTTTTT. This encodes CASSQGGQDATNEKLFF.

V usage is TRBV18 and J usage is TRBJ1-4; D remains ambiguous. Germline CDR1 reads KGHSH; CDR2 reads LQKENI. Deletions cut 5 bases from V and 0 bases from J, with 10 bases between. The CDR3 has 15 residues. For the CDR3, the DNA is TGTGCCAGCTCAAGGAGAATTGCAACTAATGAAAAACTGTTTTTT. Translating it yields CASSRRIATNEKLFF.

V and J are TRBV7-9 and TRBJ1-1; 7 bases are a match to TRBD1. CDR3 length equals 14 residues. CDR1 SEHNR and CDR2 FQNEAQ come from the germline V gene (reference sequence). V was clipped by 5 bases and J by 2 bases; unmatched bases: 5. The CDR3 DNA sequence: TGTGCCAGCAGCCGAGGGACAGCTAACACTGAAGCTTTCTTT. Amino acids: CASSRGTANTEAFF.

This sequence joins TRBV4-2 and TRBJ2-2, with 14 bases identical to TRBD2. CDR3 length: 17 amino acids. The germline gives CDR1 LGHNA, CDR2 YNFKEQ. J lost 6 bases, V lost 3 bases, and 6 bases had no gene match. The CDR3: CASSHGTSGSPSGELFF. The CDR3 DNA follows: TGTGCCAGCAGCCACGGGACTAGCGGGAGTCCCTCCGGGGAGCTGTTTTTT.

The V gene is TRBV5-6, the J gene TRBJ1-2; D is possibly TRBD1 (5 bases). Trimming took off 4 bases at V and 4 bases at J, with 17 bases between the two ends. The V gene's germline CDR1 is SGHDT and CDR2 YYEEEE. This CDR3 is 15 amino acids long. CDR3 DNA: TGTGCCAGCAGCGGCTTTGCAGGGCTGTTCTATGGCTACACCTTC. It encodes CASSGFAGLFYGYTF.

The chain employs TRBV10-1 and TRBJ2-2; D gene uncertain. The germline CDR1 and CDR2 sequences are WNHNN and SYGVQD (reference sequence). The CDR3 loop spans 13 amino acids. V was pared by 2 bases and J by 4 bases, with 5 bases between. Here the CDR3 DNA reads TGCGCCAGCAGTGAGATAGCCACCGGGGAGCTGTTTTTT. Encoded protein: CASSEIATGELFF.

This clone has only one observation. This chain connects TRBV19 to TRBJ2-2, with 7 nucleotides matching TRBD1. With V trimmed by 8 bases and J by 3 bases, 6 bases remained unmatched. The CDR3 loop spans 14 amino acids. CDR1 is LNHDA and CDR2 is SQIVND in the germline V gene (reference sequence). The CDR3 region is CASLLQGDTGELFF. The CDR3, as DNA: TGTGCCAGTCTCCTCCAGGGGGACACCGGGGAGCTGTTTTTT.

This chain links TRBV2 with TRBJ2-1, with TRBD2 matching 9 bases. V was pared by 5 bases and J by 6 bases, with 8 bases of the junction left unmatched. Germline V gives CDR1 SNHLY, CDR2 FYNNEI. The CDR3 runs 15 residues. The CDR3 bases are TGTGCCAGCAGTAGGGAGGCTAGCGGGATCAATGAGCAGTTCTTC. Its translation is CASSREASGINEQFF.

The rearrangement links TRBV5-4 to TRBJ2-3, with D perhaps matching TRBD2 (5 bases). CDR1 is SGHNT and CDR2 is YYREEE in the germline V gene (reference sequence). Trimming cost V 7 bases and J 0 bases, with 15 bases left between them. The CDR3 has 15 residues. In nucleotides, the CDR3 is TGTGCCAGCCGAGAAGGGCTAGCTAGCACAGATACGCAGTATTTT. It is translated as CASREGLASTDTQYF. Looking up the rest from reference TRBV5-4 and TRBJ2-3 gives the full variable domain: ETGVTQSPTHLIKTRGQQVTLRCSSQSGHNTVSWYQQALGQGPQFIFQYYREEENGRGNFPPRFSGLQFPNYSSELNVNALELDDSALYLCASREGLASTDTQYFGPGTRLTVL.

This clone appeared once. V is TRBV6-6 and J is TRBJ1-5; the match to TRBD1 covers 9 bases. This CDR3 has 15 amino acids. Germline CDR1 MNHNY, CDR2 SVGAGI (reference sequence). The junction had 5 bases not matched to a gene; V was cut back by 6 bases and J by 2 bases. CDR3 loop: CASSTGGIGNQPQHF. CDR3 DNA sequence: TGTGCCAGCAGCACAGGGGGCATTGGCAATCAGCCCCAGCATTTT.